Shown below are 14 T cell receptor beta chains from a single sample sequenced in a study of a mutant IDH1 vaccine in newly diagnosed glioma. TCRdb's table, derived via immunoSEQ multiplex PCR, lists solely in-frame clones and lacks some. The sample has about 56,000 clones, 70% to 85% seen once. Their antigens are not known. Regarding time point: week 47, end of study. It was 300 ug of mutant IDH1 20-mer peptide that made up each vaccine dose, given with topical imiquimod. The source material was PBMCs, sampled from a glioma patient whose treatment included an IDH1 peptide vaccine. These receptors all stem from a man between 45 and 60 years old with glioma.

This clone was detected a few times. V is TRBV6-5 and J is TRBJ2-7; weak D call: TRBD1 (6 bases). CDR3 length: 13 amino acids. Germline V gives CDR1 MNHEY, CDR2 SVGAGI. The V and J ends lost 2 bases and 2 bases respectively, with 7 bases between them. This CDR3 reads CASSYGGPYEQYF. The CDR3 bases are TGTGCCAGCAGTTACGGGGGCCCCTACGAGCAGTACTTC.

V and J are TRBV7-6 and TRBJ1-5; 10 positions agree with TRBD1. CDR3 length equals 17 residues. Trimming removed 5 bases from V and 1 base from J; junction bases left unmatched: 8. Per germline, CDR1 SGHVS and CDR2 FNYEAQ. CDR3 in amino acids: CASSEGQGEFSNQPQHF. The DNA of the CDR3 is TGTGCCAGCAGCGAAGGACAGGGGGAGTTCAGCAATCAGCCCCAGCATTTT.

The gene calls are TRBV5-1 and TRBJ1-3, with TRBD1 matching 8 bases. V was clipped by 5 bases and J by 3 bases; unmatched bases: 7. Germline loops: CDR1 SGHRS, CDR2 YFSETQ. CDR3 length: 15 amino acids. The CDR3 DNA sequence: TGCGCCAGCAGGCCTACAGGGGGAAGTGGAAACACCATATATTTT. It translates to CASRPTGGSGNTIYF.

As to this clone: One junction end disagrees with the germline gene, perhaps due to a read error. This chain joins TRBV2 and TRBJ2-1; D is unclear. This CDR3 has 15 residues. In germline, CDR1 is SNHLY, CDR2 FYNNEI. DNA of the CDR3: TGTGCCAGCAGTAAAGCCACGGGCTCCTACAATGAGCAGTTCTTC. It encodes CASSKATGSYNEQFF.

The J gene is TRBJ1-4, the V gene TRBV19, with D uncertain. Deletions cut 3 bases from V and 5 bases from J, with 16 bases between. The CDR3 covers 16 residues. The germline gives CDR1 LNHDA, CDR2 SQIVND (reference sequence). Here the CDR3 DNA reads TGTGCCAGTAGTATGGGAGGATCCCGCGGGAATGAAAAACTGTTTTTT. This codes for CASSMGGSRGNEKLFF. Drawing the rest from reference TRBV19 and TRBJ1-4, the complete variable domain is DGGITQSPKYLFRKEGQNVTLSCEQNLNHDAMYWYRQDPGQGLRLIYYSQIVNDFQKGDIAEGYSVSREKKESFPLTVTSAQKNPTAFYLCASSMGGSRGNEKLFFGSGTQLSVL.

V usage is TRBV7-3 and J usage is TRBJ2-1; a weak D match, TRBD1 (6 bases). The germline V gene encodes CDR1 SGHTA and CDR2 FQGTGA. Trimming shortened V by 4 bases and J by 0 bases, and 16 bases separated the two germline ends. CDR3 length: 17 residues. The CDR3 DNA sequence: TGTGCCAGCAGCTCCCGGGTGGACAGCTACTCCTACAATGAGCAGTTCTTC. This encodes CASSSRVDSYSYNEQFF.

This clone has a single count. V and J are TRBV11-2 and TRBJ2-2; D remains ambiguous. Germline V gives CDR1 SGHAT, CDR2 FQNNGV. Deletions cut 0 bases from V and 2 bases from J, with 16 bases between. The CDR3 has 18 residues. CDR3 loop: CASSLDYTNMLNTGELFF. CDR3 sequence (DNA): TGTGCCAGCAGCTTAGATTACACCAATATGTTAAACACCGGGGAGCTGTTTTTT.

The rearrangement uses TRBV6-5 and TRBJ1-5; 7 nucleotides agree with TRBD1. This CDR3 has 14 residues. V was clipped by 6 bases and J by 8 bases; unmatched bases: 10. Germline CDR1 reads MNHEY; CDR2 reads SVGAGI. This chain's CDR3 is CASRKGQPREPQHF. In nucleotides, the CDR3 is TGTGCCAGCAGGAAGGGACAGCCTAGGGAGCCCCAGCATTTT.

The chain carries TRBV4-1 and TRBJ1-2; D is perhaps TRBD1 (5 bases). The CDR3 length is 16 residues. CDR1 and CDR2 from the germline V gene are MGHRA and YSYEKL. V dropped 3 bases and J dropped 3 bases, with 17 bases sitting between them. The CDR3 bases are TGCGCCAGCAGCCAGCCCCGGGGGAGAGGCGACTATGGCTACACCTTC. Translating it yields CASSQPRGRGDYGYTF.

This chain joins TRBV5-6 and TRBJ1-1, with no clear D. V gave up 6 bases and J gave up 0 bases, with 9 bases separating them. Germline CDR1 reads SGHDT; CDR2 reads YYEEEE. The CDR3 has 13 residues. The CDR3 spells CASTSGLNTEAFF. The CDR3 DNA sequence: TGTGCCAGCACGTCCGGATTGAACACTGAAGCTTTCTTT. Filled out from reference TRBV5-6 and TRBJ1-1, the complete variable domain reads DAGVTQSPTHLIKTRGQQVTLRCSPKSGHDTVSWYQQALGQGPQFIFQYYEEEERQRGNFPDRFSGHQFPNYSSELNVNALLLGDSALYLCASTSGLNTEAFFGQGTRLTVV.

The chain links TRBV7-2 to TRBJ2-3; D gene ambiguous. The CDR3 has 15 amino acids. Germline lookup yields CDR1 SGHTA and CDR2 FQGNSA. The V gene lost 1 base and the J gene lost 0 bases, with 8 bases spanning the gap. The CDR3 is CASSLGRPSTDTQYF. In DNA, the CDR3 is TGTGCCAGCAGCTTAGGTAGACCCAGCACAGATACGCAGTATTTT.

This chain uses TRBV7-6 with TRBJ2-7, with D perhaps matching TRBD1 (6 bases). The CDR3 has 13 amino acids. V lost 5 bases and J lost 3, with 11 bases in between. Germline V gene data show CDR1 as SGHVS and CDR2 as FNYEAQ. CDR3 region: CASSRGQHYEQYF. In nucleotides, the CDR3 is TGTGCCAGCAGCCGCGGACAGCACTACGAGCAGTACTTC.

The chain has TRBV2 and TRBJ1-2; possible D gene TRBD1, 5 bases. The CDR3 has 15 amino acids. The germline V gene encodes CDR1 SNHLY and CDR2 FYNNEI. Trimming left V 0 bases short and J 2 bases short, with 10 bases between. CDR3 nucleotide sequence: TGTGCCAGCAGTGAAGCAGGGCGACAGAACTATGGCTACACCTTC. Its protein product is CASSEAGRQNYGYTF.

This sequence joins TRBV30 and TRBJ1-2, with D perhaps TRBD1 (6 bases). The CDR3 totals 13 residues. In germline, CDR1 is GTSNPN, CDR2 SVGIG (reference sequence). CDR3 in amino acids: CASGDKIFYGYTF. The CDR3 DNA is TGTGCATCGGGGGACAAGATCTTCTATGGCTACACCTTC.